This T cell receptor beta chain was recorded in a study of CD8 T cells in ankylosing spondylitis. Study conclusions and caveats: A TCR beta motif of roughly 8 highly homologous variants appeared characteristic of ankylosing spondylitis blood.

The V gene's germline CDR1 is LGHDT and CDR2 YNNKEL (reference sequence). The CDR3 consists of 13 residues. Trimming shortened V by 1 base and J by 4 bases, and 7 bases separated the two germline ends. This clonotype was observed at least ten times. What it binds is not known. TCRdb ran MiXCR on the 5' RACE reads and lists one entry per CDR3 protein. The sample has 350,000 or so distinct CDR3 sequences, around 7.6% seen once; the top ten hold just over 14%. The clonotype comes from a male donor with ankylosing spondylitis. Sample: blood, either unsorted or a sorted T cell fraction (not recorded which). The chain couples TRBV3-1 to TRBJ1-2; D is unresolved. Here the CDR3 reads CASSQGSAYGYTF. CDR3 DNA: TGTGCCAGCAGCCAAGGGTCGGCCTATGGCTACACCTTC.